These 10 T cell receptor beta chains came from one sample sequenced in a study of neurological immune-mediated disorders. MiXCR, applied by TCRdb to the 5' RACE reads, yields one record per CDR3 protein. The table lists 39,000 or so distinct CDR3 sequences, roughly 5% of them singletons, with approximately 10% in the top ten. Sequences were obtained from CD4+ T cells from blood. All receptors derive from a man aged 18 to 30 in good health.

The table lists this clonotype with many counts. The rearrangement uses TRBV20-1 and TRBJ1-5; the D is unclear. Germline V gene data show CDR1 as DFQATT and CDR2 as SNEGSKA (reference sequence). The CDR3 has 15 residues. The V end was cut by 0 bases, the J end by 6 bases, with 15 bases between. CDR3 nucleotides: TGCAGTGCTAGAGATCCCCGCGGGTTTAGTCAGCCCCAGCATTTT. Translation gives CSARDPRGFSQPQHF.

Many counts were recorded for this clonotype. The CDR3 loop is CAISGTGTNYGYTF. The CDR3 DNA reads TGTGCCATCAGTGGGACAGGTACTAACTATGGCTACACCTTC. This rearrangement joins TRBV10-3 to TRBJ1-2; 7 bases are a match to TRBD1. Germline-derived CDR1 and CDR2 are ENHRY and SYGVKD. The CDR3 is made up of 14 amino acids. V was pared by 4 bases and J by 0 bases, with 2 bases of the junction left unmatched.

This chain uses TRBV5-5 with TRBJ1-2; possible D gene TRBD1, 5 bases. Germline CDR1 SGHKS, CDR2 YYEKEE (reference sequence). The CDR3 totals 17 residues. V shed 0 bases and J shed 1 base, with 16 bases lying between them. DNA for the CDR3: TGTGCCAGCAGCTTGGCTCTGAACGGGGGGGATAACTATGGCTACACCTTC. It is translated as CASSLALNGGDNYGYTF.

Many counts were recorded for this clonotype. The chain employs TRBV6-4 and TRBJ1-1; TRBD1 matches at 8 bases. The V segment lost 0 bases and the J segment 12 bases; nucleotides outside the gene matches: 12. Germline V gene sequence: CDR1 MRHNA, CDR2 SNTAGT. This CDR3 comprises 15 residues. CDR3 DNA sequence: TGTGCCAGCAGTGACTCGCCCGGACAGGGAGGCGTAACTTTCTTT. This encodes CASSDSPGQGGVTFF.

This clonotype came up many times. This chain uses TRBV7-3 with TRBJ2-4; D tentatively reads TRBD1 or TRBD2 (5 bases each). The CDR3 runs 16 residues. Germline V gives CDR1 SGHTA, CDR2 FQGTGA. V was trimmed by 6 bases and J by 2 bases, leaving 17 bases between them. The CDR3, as DNA: TGTGCCAGCAGTCGGGGACCTCCAGATACCAAAAACATTCAGTACTTC. Protein: CASSRGPPDTKNIQYF.

This clonotype has at least ten counts. This chain links TRBV20-1 with TRBJ2-5; D remains ambiguous. CDR1 and CDR2 from the germline V gene are DFQATT and SNEGSKA (reference sequence). V was clipped by 0 bases and J by 5 bases, with 4 bases between them. CDR3 size: 11 residues. The CDR3 reads CSAREGETQYF. The CDR3 DNA reads as TGCAGTGCTAGAGAAGGGGAGACCCAGTACTTC.

This clonotype was counted ten times or more. This chain joins TRBV11-2 and TRBJ2-7; unclear D gene. Trimming took 4 bases from V and 2 from J, leaving 9 bases between them. The CDR3 totals 13 residues. Per germline, CDR1 SGHAT and CDR2 FQNNGV. The CDR3 DNA reads TGTGCCAGCAGCTCACTTACCCCCTACGAGCAGTACTTC. Amino acids: CASSSLTPYEQYF. The full variable domain, completed using reference TRBV11-2 and TRBJ2-7, is EAGVAQSPRYKIIEKRQSVAFWCNPISGHATLYWYQQILGQGPKLLIQFQNNGVVDDSQLPKDRFSAERLKGVDSTLKIQPAKLEDSAVYLCASSSLTPYEQYFGPGTRLTVT.

There are many counts of this clonotype. The chain recombines TRBV21-1 with TRBJ2-2; the table's D call TRBD1 went unverified against the DNA. TRBV21-1 has pseudogene status. The length of the CDR3 is 13 residues. Here the CDR3 DNA reads TGTGCCGGAAGACAGAAAAACACCGGGGAGCTGTTTTTT. Its protein product is CAGRQKNTGELFF.

This clonotype was recorded many times. This sequence joins TRBV20-1 and TRBJ2-2; D unclear. Looked up from germline, CDR1 is DFQATT and CDR2 is SNEGSKA (reference sequence). CDR3 length equals 15 residues. V lost 0 bases to trimming and J lost 1 base, with 9 bases between them. The CDR3 DNA follows: TGCAGTGCTAGAGATCTCACGAGGAACACCGGGGAGCTGTTTTTT. Protein product: CSARDLTRNTGELFF.

The sample holds many counts of this clonotype. The chain recombines TRBV20-1 with TRBJ1-4; perhaps TRBD1 as D (6 bases). Germline CDR1 reads DFQATT; CDR2 reads SNEGSKA (reference sequence). The CDR3 loop spans 14 amino acids. V was clipped by 0 bases and J by 10 bases, with 15 bases between them. This CDR3 is CSARDGRGLGKLFF. The CDR3 DNA reads as TGCAGTGCTAGAGATGGCAGGGGATTAGGAAAACTGTTTTTT.